A single sample gave rise to the 23 T cell receptor beta chains below, sequenced in a study of shared clonotypes between healthy human individuals. Sequenced by immunoSEQ multiplex PCR; TCRdb stores in-frame clones only, minus some. The table has 2 million to 2.5 million clones, approximately 95% seen once. Sequenced material: naive CD4+ T cells from PBMCs. Subset meaning: CD45RA+ positively selected. The receptor source for this set is a young man in good health. Some clones in this sample may be carry-over from other donors' samples.

This clone was counted a few times. The chain combines TRBV5-1 with TRBJ2-5; D not resolved. Trimming shortened V by 0 bases and J by 5 bases, and 5 bases separated the two germline ends. Germline assignment: CDR1 SGHRS and CDR2 YFSETQ. The CDR3 has 12 amino acids. CDR3 region: CASSLDAETQYF. As DNA, the CDR3 is TGCGCCAGCAGCTTGGATGCGGAGACCCAGTACTTC.

V and J are TRBV6-1 and TRBJ1-3; tentative D call: TRBD1 (5 bases). The CDR3 has 16 residues. The germline gives CDR1 MNHNS, CDR2 SASEGT. Trimming stripped 2 bases from V and 0 bases from J, with 11 bases between. The CDR3 protein is CASSEWGPTSGNTIYF. The CDR3, as DNA: TGTGCCAGCAGTGAATGGGGACCGACCTCTGGAAACACCATATATTTT.

The chain uses TRBV30 and TRBJ2-3; D may be TRBD1 or TRBD2 (5 bases each). The V and J ends lost 2 bases and 4 bases respectively, with 16 bases between them. This CDR3 spans 15 amino acids. CDR1 is GTSNPN, CDR2 SVGIG, per germline (reference sequence). This CDR3 is CAWSSLGEAPDTQYF. In DNA, the CDR3 is TGTGCCTGGAGTTCACTGGGGGAAGCCCCAGATACGCAGTATTTT.

The gene calls are TRBV2 and TRBJ1-5; possibly TRBD1 for D (6 bases). This CDR3 is 14 amino acids long. Deletions cut 3 bases from V and 5 bases from J, with 11 bases between. The V gene's germline CDR1 is SNHLY and CDR2 FYNNEI. CDR3 DNA: TGTGCCAGCAGTGACCGGACAGTAGATCAGCCCCAGCATTTT. It specifies CASSDRTVDQPQHF.

The chain carries TRBV2 and TRBJ1-4, with TRBD1 identical over 9 bases. V dropped 4 bases and J dropped 7; count of bases not matched to a gene: 4. The CDR3 runs to 14 residues. Germline values: CDR1 SNHLY, CDR2 FYNNEI. CDR3 loop: CASSGDRVGEKLFF. CDR3 DNA: TGTGCCAGCAGTGGGGACAGGGTGGGTGAAAAACTGTTTTTT. The full variable domain, completed using reference TRBV2 and TRBJ1-4, is EPEVTQTPSHQVTQMGQEVILRCVPISNHLYFYWYRQILGQKVEFLVSFYNNEISEKSEIFDDQFSVERPDGSNFTLKIRSTKLEDSAMYFCASSGDRVGEKLFFGSGTQLSVL.

V usage is TRBV7-2 and J usage is TRBJ2-7, with 10 nucleotides matching TRBD1. Germline lookup yields CDR1 SGHTA and CDR2 FQGNSA. V shed 5 bases and J 2 bases; nucleotides not matched to a gene: 6. The CDR3 is made up of 15 amino acids. Here the CDR3 reads CASSRGGQGPYEQYF. CDR3 nucleotide sequence: TGTGCCAGCAGCCGGGGGGGACAGGGGCCCTACGAGCAGTACTTC. The variable domain in full, completed from reference TRBV7-2 and TRBJ2-7, reads GAGVSQSPSNKVTEKGKDVELRCDPISGHTALYWYRQSLGQGLEFLIYFQGNSAPDKSGLPSDRFSAERTGGSVSTLTIQRTQQEDSAVYLCASSRGGQGPYEQYFGPGTRLTVT.

This clone was seen just once. The chain employs TRBV5-5 and TRBJ2-7; a possible D gene is TRBD2 (5 bases). Trimming took 1 base from V and 3 from J, leaving 14 bases between them. The CDR3 is 15 amino acids. Per germline, CDR1 SGHKS and CDR2 YYEKEE (reference sequence). The CDR3 here is CASSLIAIGIYEQYF. Here the CDR3 DNA reads TGTGCCAGCAGCTTGATCGCCATCGGGATCTACGAGCAGTACTTC. The variable domain in full, completed from reference TRBV5-5 and TRBJ2-7, reads DAGVTQSPTHLIKTRGQQVTLRCSPISGHKSVSWYQQVLGQGPQFIFQYYEKEERGRGNFPDRFSARQFPNYSSELNVNALLLGDSALYLCASSLIAIGIYEQYFGPGTRLTVT.

V is TRBV7-8 and J is TRBJ1-3; weak D call: TRBD1 (5 bases). V lost 3 bases and J 1 base, leaving 16 bases between the germline ends. This CDR3 is 17 amino acids long. Per germline, CDR1 SGHVS and CDR2 FQNEAQ. As DNA, the CDR3 is TGTGCCAGCAGCTTGCTCCTATTTAGGGGATCTGGAAACACCATATATTTT. It encodes CASSLLLFRGSGNTIYF.

V and J are TRBV18 and TRBJ2-5; the D is unclear. V was pared by 2 bases and J by 1 base, with 11 bases between. Per the germline V gene, CDR1 is KGHSH and CDR2 is LQKENI. The CDR3 has 15 residues. The CDR3 sequence: CASSPKSALQETQYF. The CDR3 bases are TGTGCCAGCTCACCAAAGTCAGCCCTCCAAGAGACCCAGTACTTC.

The chain uses TRBV7-9 and TRBJ2-3; D is unresolved. The CDR3 is 13 residues long. V lost 5 bases and J lost 6, with 12 bases in between. Germline-derived CDR1 and CDR2 are SEHNR and FQNEAQ (reference sequence). CDR3 DNA: TGTGCCAGCAGCCCTGCGGCCAAGGATACGCAGTATTTT. Encoded protein: CASSPAAKDTQYF.

The gene calls are TRBV2 and TRBJ2-7; 8 nucleotides line up with TRBD1. Unmatched junction bases numbered 6, after V lost 5 bases and J lost 3 bases. Germline CDR1 SNHLY, CDR2 FYNNEI. This CDR3 spans 14 amino acids. The CDR3 region has the DNA TGTGCCAGCAGTTCCAGGACAGGGTACTACGAGCAGTACTTC. This gives the protein CASSSRTGYYEQYF.

The chain joins TRBV11-2 to TRBJ2-7; D is perhaps TRBD2 (5 bases). The CDR3 is 14 amino acids. CDR1 and CDR2 from the germline V gene are SGHAT and FQNNGV. Trimming took off 4 bases at V and 7 bases at J, with 17 bases between the two ends. CDR3 DNA sequence: TGTGCCAGCAGCTATCTCGTAGGACTCAGGGAGCAGTACTTC. Residues: CASSYLVGLREQYF.

The chain carries TRBV25-1 and TRBJ1-2; D ambiguous. The CDR3 is made up of 12 amino acids. Germline CDR1 reads MGHDK; CDR2 reads SYGVNS. V shed 2 bases and J shed 3 bases, with 4 bases lying between them. The CDR3 region has the DNA TGTGCCAGCAGTGAACCAGACTATGGCTACACCTTC. Residues: CASSEPDYGYTF.

The chain joins TRBV4-1 to TRBJ1-2; a weak D match, TRBD1 (5 bases). V lost 4 bases to trimming and J lost 0 bases, with 12 bases between them. The germline V gene has CDR1 MGHRA and CDR2 YSYEKL. CDR3 length: 15 residues. The CDR3 loop reads CASSPRDGANYGYTF. The CDR3 region has the DNA TGCGCCAGCAGCCCCCGGGACGGCGCTAACTATGGCTACACCTTC.

This chain joins TRBV28 and TRBJ1-5, with 8 bases fitting TRBD1. This CDR3 is built from 14 residues. Germline V gene sequence: CDR1 MDHEN, CDR2 SYDVKM. With 7 bases clipped from V and 8 bases from J, the junction kept 10 bases outside the gene matches. CDR3 nucleotide sequence: TGTGCCAGCATCCTGACAGGGGTAAAGGAGCCCCAGCATTTT. It specifies CASILTGVKEPQHF. The entire variable domain, with the rest obtained from reference TRBV28 and TRBJ1-5, is as follows: DVKVTQSSRYLVKRTGEKVFLECVQDMDHENMFWYRQDPGLGLRLIYFSYDVKMKEKGDIPEGYSVSREKKERFSLILESASTNQTSMYLCASILTGVKEPQHFGDGTRLSIL.

This chain uses TRBV28 with TRBJ2-1; 8 bases are shared with TRBD1. Losses at the gene ends were 6 bases for V and 6 bases for J; bases not matched to a gene: 7. The CDR3 extends over 14 amino acids. CDR1 and CDR2 (germline): MDHEN, SYDVKM. CDR3 in DNA: TGTGCCAGCAGCGGACAGGGTCGAGTCAATGAGCAGTTCTTC. It codes for CASSGQGRVNEQFF.

The gene calls are TRBV15 and TRBJ2-1, with 7 bases lining up with TRBD2. Unmatched junction bases numbered 3, after V lost 5 bases and J lost 2 bases. Looked up from germline, CDR1 is LNHNV and CDR2 is YYDKDF (reference sequence). The CDR3 spans 14 residues. DNA for the CDR3: TGTGCCACCAGCTTAGCGGGTACCTACAATGAGCAGTTCTTC. Translating gives CATSLAGTYNEQFF.

This chain connects TRBV19 to TRBJ2-6, with TRBD2 as a possible D gene (5 bases). In germline, CDR1 is LNHDA, CDR2 SQIVND (reference sequence). The CDR3 length is 15 residues. Trimming stripped 9 bases from V and 1 base from J, with 13 bases between. The CDR3 sequence: CASRPRDSGANVLTF. CDR3 bases: TGTGCCAGCAGACCCCGGGATTCTGGGGCCAACGTCCTGACTTTC.

This sequence joins TRBV28 and TRBJ1-3, with 9 bases matching TRBD1. In germline, CDR1 is MDHEN, CDR2 SYDVKM. J lost 9 bases, V lost 6 bases, and 12 bases had no gene match. This CDR3 is 15 amino acids long. This CDR3 reads CASSKPGQGLSTIYF. CDR3 DNA sequence: TGTGCCAGCAGCAAACCGGGACAGGGACTCAGCACCATATATTTT.

The chain employs TRBV2 and TRBJ1-1; maybe TRBD1 (5 bases). The germline V and J ends were trimmed by 7 bases and 3 bases, with 12 bases remaining between them. Per germline, CDR1 SNHLY and CDR2 FYNNEI. This CDR3 is 13 amino acids long. CDR3 sequence: CASTPEGYTEAFF. As DNA, the CDR3 is TGTGCCAGCACACCGGAGGGGTACACTGAAGCTTTCTTT.

Written as DNA, the CDR3 is TGTGCCAGCAGCTTGGACGGACTTAGCGGCCAGCCCCAGCATTTT. Its protein is CASSLDGLSGQPQHF. The chain joins TRBV5-4 to TRBJ1-5; D remains unclear. The CDR3 spans 15 residues. Trimming took 0 bases from V and 7 from J, leaving 14 bases between them. Germline CDR1 is SGHNT and CDR2 is YYREEE (reference sequence).

The chain links TRBV18 to TRBJ1-1; D call uncertain. V lost 3 bases, J lost 3 bases, and 14 bases lay in between. The CDR3 has 15 residues. Germline CDR1 is KGHSH and CDR2 is LQKENI. In nucleotides, the CDR3 is TGTGCCAGCTCACCCGCAGATACACTTTACACTGAAGCTTTCTTT. It yields the protein CASSPADTLYTEAFF.

The chain is built from TRBV5-1 and TRBJ2-7; 7 bases are shared with TRBD1. J gave up 2 bases and V 3 bases, and 5 bases lay outside the gene matches. The CDR3 is 14 amino acids. Germline V gives CDR1 SGHRS, CDR2 YFSETQ. Here the CDR3 reads CASSSNRGPYEQYF. The CDR3, as DNA: TGCGCCAGCAGCTCAAACAGGGGCCCCTACGAGCAGTACTTC.